This T cell receptor beta chain appears in the sequencing data of a study of blood T cell repertoires in COVID-19. Profiling relied on immunoSEQ multiplex PCR, and the TCRdb table lists in-frame clones only, not all of them. The sample holds around 140,000 clones, around 72% seen once. Germline trimming cut 1 base from V and 6 bases from J; bases unmatched to any gene: 2. Germline CDR1 reads SGHVS; CDR2 reads FQNEAQ. CDR3 length: 14 residues. The chain recombines TRBV7-8 with TRBJ2-7, with 11 positions matching TRBD2. The sequencing sample was made of peripheral blood. The sequence was obtained from a woman aged 55-75 years with acute or convalescent COVID-19. The CDR3 sequence: CASSLVAGGFEQYF. CDR3 sequence (DNA): TGTGCCAGCAGCTTAGTAGCGGGGGGGTTCGAGCAGTACTTC.